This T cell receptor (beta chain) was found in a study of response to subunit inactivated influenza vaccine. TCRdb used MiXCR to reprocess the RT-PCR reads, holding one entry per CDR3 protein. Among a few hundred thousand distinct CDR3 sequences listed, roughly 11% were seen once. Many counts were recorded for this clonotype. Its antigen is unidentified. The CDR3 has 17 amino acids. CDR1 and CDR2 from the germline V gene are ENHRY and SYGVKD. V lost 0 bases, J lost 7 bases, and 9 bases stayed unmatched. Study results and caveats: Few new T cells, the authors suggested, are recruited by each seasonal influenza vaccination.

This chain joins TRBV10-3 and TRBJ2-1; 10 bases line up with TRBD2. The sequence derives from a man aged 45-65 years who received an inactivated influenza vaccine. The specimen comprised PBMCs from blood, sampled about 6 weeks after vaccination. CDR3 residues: CAISESLGTSAYNEQFF. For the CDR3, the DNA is TGTGCCATCAGTGAGTCTCTTGGGACTAGCGCTTATAATGAGCAGTTCTTC.